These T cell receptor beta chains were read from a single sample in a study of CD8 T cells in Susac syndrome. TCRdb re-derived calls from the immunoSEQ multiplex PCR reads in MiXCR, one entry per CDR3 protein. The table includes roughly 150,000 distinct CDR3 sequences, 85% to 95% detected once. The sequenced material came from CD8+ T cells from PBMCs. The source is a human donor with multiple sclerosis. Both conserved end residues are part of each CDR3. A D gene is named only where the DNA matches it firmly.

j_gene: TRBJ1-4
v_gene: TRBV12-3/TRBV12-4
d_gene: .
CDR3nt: TGTGCCAGCAGTCCAAACCCGGGGGGCGAAAAACTGTTTTTT
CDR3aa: CASSPNPGGEKLFF

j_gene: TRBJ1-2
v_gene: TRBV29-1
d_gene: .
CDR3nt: TGCAGCGTTGAAGGCCGGGGTCCCTTTTTCTATGGCTACACCTTC
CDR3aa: CSVEGRGPFFYGYTF

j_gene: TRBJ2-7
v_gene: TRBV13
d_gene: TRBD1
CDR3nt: TGTGCCAGCGAGATCCGGACAGGAGCAAGAGAGCAGTACTTC
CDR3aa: CASEIRTGAREQYF

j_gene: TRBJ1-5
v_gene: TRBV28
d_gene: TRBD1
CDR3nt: TGTGCCAGCAGTTTAGGCAGGGGGGCCAATCAGCCCCAGCATTTT
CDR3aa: CASSLGRGANQPQHF

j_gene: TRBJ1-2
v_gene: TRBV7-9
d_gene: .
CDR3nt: TGTGCCAGCAGCTTAGGGGGATTCCATGGCTACACCTTC
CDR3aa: CASSLGGFHGYTF

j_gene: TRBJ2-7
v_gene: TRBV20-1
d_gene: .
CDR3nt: TGCAGTGCTAGAGATCACAAGGACGGATTGCCTTACGAGCAGTACTTC
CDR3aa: CSARDHKDGLPYEQYF

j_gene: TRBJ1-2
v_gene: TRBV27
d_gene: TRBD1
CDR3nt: TGTGCCAGCAGTTTGGCCCAGACGACAGGGTTGGATGGCTACACCTTC
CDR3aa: CASSLAQTTGLDGYTF

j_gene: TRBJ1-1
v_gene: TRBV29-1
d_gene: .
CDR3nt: TGCAGCGTTGGTCGGAAGGGATTTGACACTGAAGCTTTCTTT
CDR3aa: CSVGRKGFDTEAFF

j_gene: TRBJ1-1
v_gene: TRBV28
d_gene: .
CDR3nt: TGTGCCAGCAGTTTCAAAAGGGGTTGGGCTGAAGCTTTCTTT
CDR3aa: CASSFKRGWAEAFF

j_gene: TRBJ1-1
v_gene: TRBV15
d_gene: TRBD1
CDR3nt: TGTGCCACCAGCGGGCGGACAGGGGCGAACACTGAAGCTTTCTTT
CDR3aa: CATSGRTGANTEAFF

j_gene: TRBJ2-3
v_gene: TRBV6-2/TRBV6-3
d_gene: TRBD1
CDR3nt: TGTGCCAGCAGTTACTTAATACAGGGGGCTTCCACGGATACGCAGTATTTT
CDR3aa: CASSYLIQGASTDTQYF

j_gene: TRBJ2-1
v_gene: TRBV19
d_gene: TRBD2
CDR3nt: TGTGCCAGTAGTACCGTCGCGGGGGGGAGGGAGCAGTTCTTC
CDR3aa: CASSTVAGGREQFF

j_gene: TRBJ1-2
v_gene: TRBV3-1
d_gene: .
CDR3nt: TGTGCCAGCAGCCTGGCTGGCGGGGCTAACTATGGCTACACCTTC
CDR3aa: CASSLAGGANYGYTF

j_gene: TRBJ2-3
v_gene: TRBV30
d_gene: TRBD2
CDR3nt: TGTGCCTGGACGGGGGGGCGCACAGATACGCAGTATTTT
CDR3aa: CAWTGGRTDTQYF

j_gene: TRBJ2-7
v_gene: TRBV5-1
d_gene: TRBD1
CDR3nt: TGCGCCAGCAGCTTAAAAGGGGGCGAGATCTCCTACGAGCAGTACTTC
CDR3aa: CASSLKGGEISYEQYF

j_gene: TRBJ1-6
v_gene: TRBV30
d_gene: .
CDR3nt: TGTGCCTGGCAGCAGGGAATTGGGTTAAATTCACCCCTCCACTTT
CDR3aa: CAWQQGIGLNSPLHF

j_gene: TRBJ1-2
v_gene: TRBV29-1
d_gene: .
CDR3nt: TGCAGCGTTGTTCATCGGTGGGGCTACACCTTC
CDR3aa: CSVVHRWGYTF

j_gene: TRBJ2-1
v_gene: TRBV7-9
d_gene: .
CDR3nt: TGTGCCAGCAGCTTCGGGGGGCAGAATGAGCAGTTCTTC
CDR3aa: CASSFGGQNEQFF

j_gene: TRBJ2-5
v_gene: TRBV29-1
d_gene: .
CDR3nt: TGCAGCGTTGACTACAGGGTGGGAGAGACCCAGTACTTC
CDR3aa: CSVDYRVGETQYF

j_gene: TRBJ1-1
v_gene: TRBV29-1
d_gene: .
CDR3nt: TGCAGCGTTGAGGGCAGGCGTGAAGCTTTCTTT
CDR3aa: CSVEGRREAFF

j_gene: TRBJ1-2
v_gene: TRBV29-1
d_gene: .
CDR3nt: TGCAGCGTCAACGAACTGACAGAGACTAACTATGGCTACACCTTC
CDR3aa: CSVNELTETNYGYTF

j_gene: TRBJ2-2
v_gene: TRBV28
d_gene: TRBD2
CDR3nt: TGTGCCAGCAGTGCGACTAGCGGGGGCAACACCGGGGAGCTGTTTTTT
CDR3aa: CASSATSGGNTGELFF

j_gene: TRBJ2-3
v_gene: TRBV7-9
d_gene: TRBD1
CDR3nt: TGTGCCAGCAGCCAAGAGACAGGGGGCTATAGAGATACGCAGTATTTT
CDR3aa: CASSQETGGYRDTQYF